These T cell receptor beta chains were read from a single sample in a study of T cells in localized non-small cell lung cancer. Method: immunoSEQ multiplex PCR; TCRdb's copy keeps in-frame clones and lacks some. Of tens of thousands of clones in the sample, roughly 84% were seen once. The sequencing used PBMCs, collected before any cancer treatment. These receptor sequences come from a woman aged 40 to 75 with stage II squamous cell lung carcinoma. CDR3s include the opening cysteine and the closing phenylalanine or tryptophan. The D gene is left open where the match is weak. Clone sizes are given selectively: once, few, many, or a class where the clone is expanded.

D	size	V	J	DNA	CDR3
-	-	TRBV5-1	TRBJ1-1	TGCGCCAGCAGCTTTCAGGGTGTGAACACTGAAGCTTTCTTT	CASSFQGVNTEAFF
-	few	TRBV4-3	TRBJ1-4	TGCGCCAGCAGCCAAGATCTTACAGGGAATCTGGCGACTAATGAAAAACTGTTTTTT	CASSQDLTGNLATNEKLFF
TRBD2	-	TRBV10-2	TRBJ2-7	TGCGCCAGCAGTGAGTCAACTAGCGCCGCCTACGAGCAGTACTTC	CASSESTSAAYEQYF
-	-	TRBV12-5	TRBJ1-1	TGTGCTAGTCGACAGATTAGGGCTGAAGCTTTCTTT	CASRQIRAEAFF
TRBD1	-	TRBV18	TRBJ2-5	TGTGCCAGCTCAGGGGGGCCGGGACAGGTACAAGAGACCCAGTACTTC	CASSGGPGQVQETQYF
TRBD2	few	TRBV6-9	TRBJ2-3	TGTGCCAGCAGTCCTACTAGCGCACCACATACGCAGTATTTT	CASSPTSAPHTQYF
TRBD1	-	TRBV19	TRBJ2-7	TGTGCCAGTAGTATAGGACAGGGGAGCGGCGAGCAGTACTTC	CASSIGQGSGEQYF
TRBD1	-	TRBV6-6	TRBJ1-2	TGTGCCAGCAGAGGACAGGGCGGGTATGGCTACACCTTC	CASRGQGGYGYTF
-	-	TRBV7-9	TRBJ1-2	TGTGCCAGCAGCTATGGGGGTGGGTCCGCTAACTATGGCTACACCTTC	CASSYGGGSANYGYTF
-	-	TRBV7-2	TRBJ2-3	TGTGCCAGCAGCCTACCGAGTAGCGGCACAGATACGCAGTATTTT	CASSLPSSGTDTQYF
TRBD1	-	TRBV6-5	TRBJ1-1	TGTGCCAGCAGTTACCTGATAAGGACAGGGGGTACTGAAGCTTTCTTT	CASSYLIRTGGTEAFF
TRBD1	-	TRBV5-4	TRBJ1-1	TGTGCCAGCAGCTTGTGGACAGGGGGCACTGAAGCTTTCTTT	CASSLWTGGTEAFF
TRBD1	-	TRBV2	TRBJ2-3	TGTGCCAGCACGCCACAGGGGCCCACTAGCACAGATACGCAGTATTTT	CASTPQGPTSTDTQYF
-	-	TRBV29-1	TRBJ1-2	TGCAGCGTTGATTCCTATGGCTACACCTTC	CSVDSYGYTF
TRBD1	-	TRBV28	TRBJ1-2	TGTGCCAGCAGTTCGTCGACAGGGTACGAGGGCTACACCTTC	CASSSSTGYEGYTF
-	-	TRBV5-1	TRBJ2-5	TGCGCCAGCAGCTTGGGCGGGGTACAAGAGACCCAGTACTTC	CASSLGGVQETQYF
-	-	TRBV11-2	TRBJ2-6	TGTGCCAGCAGCTCCTTGACGGGTAGCTCTGGGGCCAACGTCCTGACTTTC	CASSSLTGSSGANVLTF
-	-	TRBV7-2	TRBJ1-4	TGTGCCAGCAGCCCGTCGTATGAAAAACTGTTTTTT	CASSPSYEKLFF
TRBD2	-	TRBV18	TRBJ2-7	TGTGCCAGCTCACCCGGCCTCCTAGCGGGAGGTTACGAGCAGTACTTC	CASSPGLLAGGYEQYF
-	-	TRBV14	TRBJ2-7	TGTGCCAGCAGCCAAGCATACGAGCAGTACTTC	CASSQAYEQYF
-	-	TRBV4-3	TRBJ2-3	TGCGCCAGCAGCCAATGGTATACTAGCACAGATACGCAGTATTTT	CASSQWYTSTDTQYF
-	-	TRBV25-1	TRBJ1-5	TGTGCCAGCAGTGAAATTAGGGGCGGGAAATCAGCCCAGCATTTT	CASSEIRGGKSAQHF
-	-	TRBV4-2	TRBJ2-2	TGTGCCAGCAGCTTACAGTTGGGGGCCGGGGAGCTGTTTTTT	CASSLQLGAGELFF
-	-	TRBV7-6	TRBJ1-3	TGTGCCAGCAGCCCATACGTGGGGGTATCTGGAAACACCATATATTTT	CASSPYVGVSGNTIYF
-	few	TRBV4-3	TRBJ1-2	TGCGCCAGCAGCCAAGATAGTACTCCCCCGTTGAATGGCTACACCTTC	CASSQDSTPPLNGYTF
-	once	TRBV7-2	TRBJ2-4	TGTGCCAGCAGCCCCTCGCCGCTCCTGACCATTCAGTACTTC	CASSPSPLLTIQYF
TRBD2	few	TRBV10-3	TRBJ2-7	TGTGCCATCAGTTCCGTTACTAGCGGCCTGGGGGAGCAGTACTTC	CAISSVTSGLGEQYF
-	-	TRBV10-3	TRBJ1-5	TGTGCCATCAGTGACTCCAGGGCCACTCAGCCCCAGCATTTT	CAISDSRATQPQHF
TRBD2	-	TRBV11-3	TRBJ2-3	TGTGCCAGCAGCCCATCTAGCGGGACCACGCAGTATTTT	CASSPSSGTTQYF
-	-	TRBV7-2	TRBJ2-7	TGTGCCAGCAGCTTAGCCGGCGGACCCAGCTCCTACGAGCAGTACTTC	CASSLAGGPSSYEQYF
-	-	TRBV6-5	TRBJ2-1	TGTGCCAGCAGCCCGCCCGGACGTGGTGGGCAGTTCTTC	CASSPPGRGGQFF
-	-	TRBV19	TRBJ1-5	TGTGCCAGTAGTATACAACAGAATAGCAATCAGCCCCAGCATTTT	CASSIQQNSNQPQHF
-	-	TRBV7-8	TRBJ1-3	TGTGCCAGCAGCTTAAGTACCGGGGCAGGGGGAAACACCATATATTTT	CASSLSTGAGGNTIYF
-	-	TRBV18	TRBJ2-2	TGTGCCAGCTCACCTTCCAGGGACTTTGGCGGGGAGCTGTTTTTT	CASSPSRDFGGELFF
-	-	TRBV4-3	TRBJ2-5	TGCGCCAGCAGCCCCCTCGTTGGAGAGACCCAGTACTTC	CASSPLVGETQYF
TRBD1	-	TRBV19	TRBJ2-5	TGTGCCAGCAACCGGATGGGACAGGGGGCAGAGACCCAGTACTTC	CASNRMGQGAETQYF
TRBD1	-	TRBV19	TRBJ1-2	TGTGCCAGTAGTAGTCTCAGGGGGGAAGGAGGCTACACCTTC	CASSSLRGEGGYTF
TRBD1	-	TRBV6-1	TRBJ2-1	TGTGCCAGCAGTACTACAGGGGATGAGCAGTTCTTC	CASSTTGDEQFF
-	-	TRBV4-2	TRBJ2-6	TGTGCCAGCAGCCAAGATAGGACAGTCCAATTCTCTGGGGCCAACGTCCTGACTTTC	CASSQDRTVQFSGANVLTF
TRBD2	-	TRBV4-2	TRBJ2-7	TGTGCCAGCAGCCAAGATGGAGGTAGCGGGAGCTCCGAGCAGTACTTC	CASSQDGGSGSSEQYF
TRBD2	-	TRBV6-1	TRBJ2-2	TGTGCCAGCAGTGAACTAGCGGGAGGGCCCGGGGAGCTGTTTTTT	CASSELAGGPGELFF
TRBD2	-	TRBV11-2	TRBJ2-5	TGTGCCAGCAGCTGGACTAGCGGGCAAGAGACCCAGTACTTC	CASSWTSGQETQYF
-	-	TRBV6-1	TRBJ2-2	TGTGCCAGCAGTGAAGAAGACAGGGAGGGGACCGGGGAGCTGTTTTTT	CASSEEDREGTGELFF
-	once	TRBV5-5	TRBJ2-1	TGTGCCAGCAGCTTAAGGCTTCTTAACAATGAGCAGTTCTTC	CASSLRLLNNEQFF
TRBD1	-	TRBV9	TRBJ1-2	TGTGCCAGTAGCGGACAGGAGAATGGCTACACCTTC	CASSGQENGYTF
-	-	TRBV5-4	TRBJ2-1	TGTGCCAGCAGCTTGCCCGGGAAGAACAATGAGCAGTTCTTC	CASSLPGKNNEQFF
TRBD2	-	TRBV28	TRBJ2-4	TGTGCCAGCAGTTCGCCGGGACTAGCGGGGGGAAACATTCAGTACTTC	CASSSPGLAGGNIQYF